The 11 T cell receptor beta chains below come from one sample, sequenced in a study of cytomegalovirus exposure and HLA in healthy donors. 13 Jbeta primers and 60 Vbeta primers were used for the PCR. Profiling relied on immunoSEQ multiplex PCR, and the TCRdb table lists in-frame clones only, not all of them. The sample yields 150,000 to 200,000 clones, almost 80% seen once. Sequencing was performed on PBMCs. Receptor source: a male donor in good health and CMV-seronegative.

The chain employs TRBV4-3 and TRBJ2-2, with a possible D match to TRBD2 (6 bases). The CDR3 extends over 13 amino acids. Germline values: CDR1 LGHNA, CDR2 YSLEER. V was cut by 0 bases and J by 9 bases, with 8 bases left in between. The CDR3, as DNA: TGCGCCAGCAGCCAAGATCGCGGGAGGGAGCTGTTTTTT. This codes for CASSQDRGRELFF.

J is TRBJ2-7 and V is TRBV19; 11 bases are a match to TRBD2. Germline assignment: CDR1 LNHDA and CDR2 SQIVND (reference sequence). The CDR3 extends over 14 amino acids. The ends lost 6 bases at V and 2 bases at J; junction bases unmatched: 3. CDR3 loop: CASRGTSGPYEQYF. Here the CDR3 DNA reads TGTGCCAGTAGGGGGACTAGCGGACCCTACGAGCAGTACTTC. Filled out from reference TRBV19 and TRBJ2-7, the complete variable domain reads DGGITQSPKYLFRKEGQNVTLSCEQNLNHDAMYWYRQDPGQGLRLIYYSQIVNDFQKGDIAEGYSVSREKKESFPLTVTSAQKNPTAFYLCASRGTSGPYEQYFGPGTRLTVT.

This clone showed up just a few times. The V call is TRBV28, the J call TRBJ1-5; 8 nucleotides agree with TRBD1. The trim removed 2 bases at V and 8 bases at J, leaving 11 bases unmatched. The CDR3 spans 16 residues. CDR1 MDHEN and CDR2 SYDVKM come from the germline V gene. In DNA form, the CDR3 reads TGTGCCAGCAGTTTACAGGGAACAGGGGGGGTTGAGCCCCAGCATTTT. It is translated as CASSLQGTGGVEPQHF.

The chain combines TRBV19 with TRBJ1-6, with D possibly being TRBD1 (5 bases). CDR1 and CDR2 (germline): LNHDA, SQIVND (reference sequence). The CDR3 contains 16 residues. V dropped 1 base and J dropped 10 bases, with 17 bases sitting between them. CDR3 sequence: CASSIGSPLGGSPLHF. The CDR3 region has the DNA TGTGCCAGTAGTATAGGGAGTCCCCTCGGGGGATCACCCCTCCACTTT.

V gene TRBV28 combines with J gene TRBJ2-7; possibly TRBD1 for D (5 bases). Per the germline V gene, CDR1 is MDHEN and CDR2 is SYDVKM. The CDR3 loop spans 15 amino acids. V dropped 4 bases and J dropped 1 base, with 14 bases sitting between them. The CDR3: CASSSLGPVSYEQYF. For the CDR3, the DNA is TGTGCCAGCAGTTCCTTGGGGCCAGTGTCCTACGAGCAGTACTTC. Based on the CDR3 plus reference TRBV28 and TRBJ2-7, the full variable domain is DVKVTQSSRYLVKRTGEKVFLECVQDMDHENMFWYRQDPGLGLRLIYFSYDVKMKEKGDIPEGYSVSREKKERFSLILESASTNQTSMYLCASSSLGPVSYEQYFGPGTRLTVT.

The rearrangement joins TRBV6-6 to TRBJ1-5; the match to TRBD1 covers 7 bases. The CDR3 has 14 residues. The V gene end was trimmed by 7 bases and the J gene end by 1 base; junction bases not matched to a gene: 4. Germline assignment: CDR1 MNHNY and CDR2 SVGAGI (reference sequence). The CDR3 here is CASIDRVSNQPQHF. CDR3 DNA sequence: TGTGCCAGCATCGACAGGGTAAGCAATCAGCCCCAGCATTTT.

This clone came up a few times. This rearrangement joins TRBV6-1 to TRBJ1-1, with TRBD1 as a possible D gene (5 bases). CDR3 size: 13 residues. Trimming removed 4 bases from V and 0 bases from J, with 6 bases in between. Germline V gene sequence: CDR1 MNHNS, CDR2 SASEGT. The CDR3 region is CASSGQLNTEAFF. The DNA of the CDR3 is TGTGCCAGCAGTGGACAGTTGAACACTGAAGCTTTCTTT.

The chain links TRBV4-3 to TRBJ2-3, with 8 bases that match TRBD1. The CDR3 loop spans 15 amino acids. V lost 4 bases to trimming and J lost 4 bases; unmatched junction nucleotides: 7. Per germline, CDR1 LGHNA and CDR2 YSLEER. This CDR3 reads CASSRTGITADTQYF. CDR3 coding DNA: TGCGCCAGCAGCCGGACAGGGATTACGGCAGATACGCAGTATTTT.

This clone was seen a few times. The V gene is TRBV9, the J gene TRBJ1-1; no clear D gene. Germline CDR1 SGDLS, CDR2 YYNGEE. This CDR3 has 15 residues. V was trimmed by 4 bases and J by 0 bases, leaving 13 bases between them. The CDR3 DNA follows: TGTGCCAGCAGCCCCTTAGTGGGCATGAACACTGAAGCTTTCTTT. This codes for CASSPLVGMNTEAFF.

This clone was seen a few times. The J gene is TRBJ2-2, the V gene TRBV20-1; no reliable D call. Trimming removed 6 bases from V and 7 bases from J, with 6 bases in between. This CDR3 has 10 residues. CDR1 DFQATT and CDR2 SNEGSKA come from the germline V gene (reference sequence). In DNA form, the CDR3 reads TGCAGTGCCCTTTACGGGGAGCTGTTTTTT. This sequence encodes CSALYGELFF.

With respect to this clone: The same CDR3 is also encoded by other DNA sequences in this sample. V usage is TRBV27 and J usage is TRBJ1-4; D gene unclear. V was shortened by 3 bases and J by 7 bases, with 15 bases between the two germline ends. Germline V gene lookup returns CDR1 MNHEY and CDR2 SMNVEV (reference sequence). The CDR3 has 15 amino acids. This chain's CDR3 is CASSLDGLRREKLFF. CDR3 DNA: TGTGCCAGCAGTTTGGACGGACTACGCCGTGAAAAACTGTTTTTT.